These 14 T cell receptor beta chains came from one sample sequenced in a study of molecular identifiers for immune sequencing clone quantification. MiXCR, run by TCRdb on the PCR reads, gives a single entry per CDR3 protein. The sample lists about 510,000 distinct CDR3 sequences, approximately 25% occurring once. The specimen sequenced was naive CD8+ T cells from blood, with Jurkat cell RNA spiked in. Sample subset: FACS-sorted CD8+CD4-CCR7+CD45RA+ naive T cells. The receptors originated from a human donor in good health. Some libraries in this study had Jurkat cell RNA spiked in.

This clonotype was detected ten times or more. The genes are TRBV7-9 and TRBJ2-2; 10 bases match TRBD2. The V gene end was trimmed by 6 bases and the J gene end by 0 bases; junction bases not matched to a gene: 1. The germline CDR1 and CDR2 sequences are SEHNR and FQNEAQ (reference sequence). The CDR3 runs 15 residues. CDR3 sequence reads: CASRLAGTNTGELFF. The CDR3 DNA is TGTGCCAGCAGACTAGCGGGAACGAACACCGGGGAGCTGTTTTTT. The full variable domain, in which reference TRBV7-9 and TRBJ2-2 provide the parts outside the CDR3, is DTGVSQNPRHKITKRGQNVTFRCDPISEHNRLYWYRQTLGQGPEFLTYFQNEAQLEKSRLLSDRFSAERPKGSFSTLEIQRTEQGDSAMYLCASRLAGTNTGELFFGEGSRLTVL.

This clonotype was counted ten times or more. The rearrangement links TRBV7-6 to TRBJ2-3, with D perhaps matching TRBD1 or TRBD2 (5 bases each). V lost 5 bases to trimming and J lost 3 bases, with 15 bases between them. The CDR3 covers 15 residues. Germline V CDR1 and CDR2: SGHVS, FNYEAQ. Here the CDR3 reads CASSPTWGLTDTQYF. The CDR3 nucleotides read TGTGCCAGCAGCCCGACCTGGGGGTTGACAGATACGCAGTATTTT.

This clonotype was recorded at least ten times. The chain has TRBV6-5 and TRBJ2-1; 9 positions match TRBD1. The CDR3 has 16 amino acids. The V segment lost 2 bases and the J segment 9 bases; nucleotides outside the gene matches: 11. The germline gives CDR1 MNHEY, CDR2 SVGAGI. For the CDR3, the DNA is TGTGCCAGCAGTTACGGGGGACAGGGTCCCTATGGTGAGCAGTTCTTC. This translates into CASSYGGQGPYGEQFF.

CDR3 sequence reads: CASSDRGPSGTQYF. The DNA for the CDR3 is TGTGCCAGCAGCGACAGGGGGCCTTCAGGTACGCAGTATTTT. The chain recombines TRBV2 with TRBJ2-3; the match to TRBD1 covers 10 bases. Per the germline V gene, CDR1 is SNHLY and CDR2 is FYNNEI. This CDR3 has 14 amino acids. The V gene end was trimmed by 6 bases and the J gene end by 8 bases; junction bases not matched to a gene: 8.

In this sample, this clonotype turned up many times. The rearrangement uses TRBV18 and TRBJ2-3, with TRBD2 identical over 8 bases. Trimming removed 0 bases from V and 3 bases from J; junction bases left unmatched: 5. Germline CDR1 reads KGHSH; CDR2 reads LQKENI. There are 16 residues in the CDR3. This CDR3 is CASSPPGLEATDTQYF. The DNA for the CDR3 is TGTGCCAGCTCACCACCGGGACTAGAGGCAACAGATACGCAGTATTTT.

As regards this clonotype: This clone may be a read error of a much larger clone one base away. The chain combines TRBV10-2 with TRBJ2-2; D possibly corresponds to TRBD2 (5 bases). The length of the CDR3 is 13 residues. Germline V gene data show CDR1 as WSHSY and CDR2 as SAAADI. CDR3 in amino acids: CASRTTVTGEPFF. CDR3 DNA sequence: TGCGCCAGCAGGACTACCGTCACCGGGGAGCCGTTTTTT.

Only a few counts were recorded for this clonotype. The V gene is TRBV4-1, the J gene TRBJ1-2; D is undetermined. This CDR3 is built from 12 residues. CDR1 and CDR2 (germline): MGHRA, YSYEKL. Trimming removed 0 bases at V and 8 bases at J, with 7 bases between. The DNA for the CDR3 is TGCGCCAGCAGCCAAGATCGAAGAGGCTACACCTTC. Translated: CASSQDRRGYTF.

Written as DNA, the CDR3 is TGCGCCAGCAGCCAAGATGTCGCAGGGGGTTACAATGAGCAGTTCTTC. It translates to CASSQDVAGGYNEQFF. The chain links TRBV4-3 to TRBJ2-1; 7 bases map to TRBD1. The CDR3 is 16 amino acids. CDR1 is LGHNA, CDR2 YSLEER, per germline. Trimming removed 0 bases from V and 4 bases from J; junction bases left unmatched: 6.

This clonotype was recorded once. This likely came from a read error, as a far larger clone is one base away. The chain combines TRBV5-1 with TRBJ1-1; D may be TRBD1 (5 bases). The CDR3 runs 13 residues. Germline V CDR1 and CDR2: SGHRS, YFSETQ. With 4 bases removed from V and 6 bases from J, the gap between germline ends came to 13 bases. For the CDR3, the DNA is TGCGCCAGCAGCCCCCCGGGAGGGGCTGAAGCTTTCTTT. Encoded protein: CASSPPGGAEAFF.

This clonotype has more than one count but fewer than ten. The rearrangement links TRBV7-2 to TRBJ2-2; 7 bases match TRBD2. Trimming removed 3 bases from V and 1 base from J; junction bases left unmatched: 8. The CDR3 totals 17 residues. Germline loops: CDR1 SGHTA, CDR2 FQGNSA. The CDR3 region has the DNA TGTGCCAGCAGCTTCAGTATACGGGGGGAGAACACCGGGGAGCTGTTTTTT. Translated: CASSFSIRGENTGELFF.

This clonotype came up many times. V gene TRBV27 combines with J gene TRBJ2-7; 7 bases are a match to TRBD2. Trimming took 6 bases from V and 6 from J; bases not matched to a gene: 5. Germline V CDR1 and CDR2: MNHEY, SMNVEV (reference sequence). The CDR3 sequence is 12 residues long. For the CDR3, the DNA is TGTGCCAGCAGCTACTCTAGCGGCGAGCAGTACTTC. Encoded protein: CASSYSSGEQYF.

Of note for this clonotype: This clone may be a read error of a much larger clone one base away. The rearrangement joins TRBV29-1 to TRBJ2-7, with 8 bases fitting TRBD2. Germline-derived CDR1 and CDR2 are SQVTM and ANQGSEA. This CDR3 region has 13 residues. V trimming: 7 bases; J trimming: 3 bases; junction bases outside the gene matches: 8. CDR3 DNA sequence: TGCAGCGCAGCGAGCGGGAGCCTCTACGAGCAGTACTTC. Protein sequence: CSAASGSLYEQYF.

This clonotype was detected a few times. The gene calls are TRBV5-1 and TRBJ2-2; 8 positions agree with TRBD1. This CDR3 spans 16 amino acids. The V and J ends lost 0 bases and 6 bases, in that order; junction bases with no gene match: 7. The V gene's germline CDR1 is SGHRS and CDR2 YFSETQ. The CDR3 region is CASSLARDRSPGELFF. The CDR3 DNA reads TGCGCCAGCAGCTTGGCGAGGGACAGGTCCCCCGGGGAGCTGTTTTTT.

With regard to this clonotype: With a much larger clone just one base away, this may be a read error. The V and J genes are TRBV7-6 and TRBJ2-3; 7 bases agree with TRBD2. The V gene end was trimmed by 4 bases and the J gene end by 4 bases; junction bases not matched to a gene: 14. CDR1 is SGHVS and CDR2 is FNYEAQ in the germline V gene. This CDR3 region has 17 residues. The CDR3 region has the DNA TGTGCCAGCAGCTCTAACCCCAGGGTAGCGGGTCCAGATACGCAGTATTTT. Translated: CASSSNPRVAGPDTQYF.